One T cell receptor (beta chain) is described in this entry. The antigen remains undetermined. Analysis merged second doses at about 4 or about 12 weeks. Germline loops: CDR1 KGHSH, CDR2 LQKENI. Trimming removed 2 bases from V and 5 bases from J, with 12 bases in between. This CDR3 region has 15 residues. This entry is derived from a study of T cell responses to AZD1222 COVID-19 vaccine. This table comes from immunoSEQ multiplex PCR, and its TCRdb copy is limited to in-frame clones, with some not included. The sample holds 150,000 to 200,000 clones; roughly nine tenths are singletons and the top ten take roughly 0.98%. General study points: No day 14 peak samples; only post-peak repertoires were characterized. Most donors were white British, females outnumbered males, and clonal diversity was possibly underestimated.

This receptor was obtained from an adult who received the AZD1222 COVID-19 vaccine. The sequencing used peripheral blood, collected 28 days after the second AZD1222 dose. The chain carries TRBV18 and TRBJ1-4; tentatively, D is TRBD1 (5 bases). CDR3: CASSPLKTENEKLFF. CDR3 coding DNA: TGTGCCAGCTCACCATTGAAGACAGAGAATGAAAAACTGTTTTTT. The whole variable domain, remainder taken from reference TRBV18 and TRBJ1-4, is NAGVMQNPRHLVRRRGQEARLRCSPMKGHSHVYWYRQLPEEGLKFMVYLQKENIIDESGMPKERFSAEFPKEGPSILRIQQVVRGDSAAYFCASSPLKTENEKLFFGSGTQLSVL.